This T cell receptor beta chain was identified during a study of T cell responses to AZD1222 COVID-19 vaccine. Some clones are missing from TCRdb's copy, which holds only in-frame ones; the method was immunoSEQ multiplex PCR. The sample shows 120,000 or so clones, around nine tenths of them seen only once. Some second doses came at about 4 weeks and others at about 12 weeks; these were pooled. Study-wide points: Repertoire samples came only from after the peak T cell response.

CDR1 and CDR2 (germline): GTSNPN, SVGIG (reference sequence). CDR3 size: 13 residues. After removal of 2 bases from V and 5 bases from J, the junction contained 4 bases not matched to a gene. This clone was found once. Its antigen is undetermined. The source of this sequence is an adult who received the AZD1222 COVID-19 vaccine. V usage is TRBV30 and J usage is TRBJ1-1, with 8 bases identical to TRBD1. The sequencing used peripheral blood, collected 28 days after the second AZD1222 dose. CDR3 protein: CAWSIDRGTEAFF. The CDR3 DNA reads as TGTGCCTGGAGTATAGACAGGGGAACTGAAGCTTTCTTT.